Presented here are 10 T cell receptor beta chains from one specimen sequenced in a study of blood T cells in healthy people across ages (dated by TCRdb to between 2014 and 2016). The library was prepared using 5' RACE. Sequenced on an Illumina HiSeq 2500. A second roughly 6 to 12 cycle PCR used a sample-barcoded 5' primer and a J-beta primer mix. The raw public data were reprocessed by TCRdb itself: fastp quality trimming at Q25, MiXCR clonotype calling, in-frame beta chains only. Rows are combined by CDR3 protein, so each entry shows the most common genes and DNA. The table for this sample lists about 620,000 distinct CDR3 sequences; over 20% of them were counted only once. The top ten constitute about 3.6% of the sample. The specimen sequenced was blood. Receptors were obtained from a man aged 65-85 years in good health.

Many counts were recorded for this clonotype. The chain carries TRBV7-2 and TRBJ2-5, with 8 positions matching TRBD1. The J call may be incorrect, as the DNA end agrees better with TRBJ2-7. Germline CDR1 and CDR2: SGHTA and FQGNSA. The CDR3 is made up of 13 amino acids. CDR3 coding DNA: TGTGCCAGCAGCGGACAGGGAGCCTACGAGCAGTACTTC. Translated: CASSGQGAYEQYF.

This clonotype was recorded a few times. The chain carries TRBV20-1 and TRBJ2-7, with 10 bases that match TRBD2. CDR1 and CDR2 from the germline V gene are DFQATT and SNEGSKA (reference sequence). This CDR3 has 12 residues. The CDR3 bases are TGCAGGCCAGCGGGAGGGGTCTACGAGCAGTACTTC. This encodes CRPAGGVYEQYF.

This clonotype showed up many times. The chain is built from TRBV11-1 and TRBJ2-5; either TRBD1 or TRBD2 may supply D (5 bases each). Trimming removed 5 bases at V and 2 bases at J, with 12 bases between. CDR1 and CDR2 (germline): SGHAT, FQDESV (reference sequence). The CDR3 sequence is 14 residues long. CDR3 nucleotides: TGTGCCAGCAGCCCCAAGGGACCGCAAGAGACCCAGTACTTC. Translated, it gives CASSPKGPQETQYF. Complete variable domain (other parts from reference TRBV11-1 and TRBJ2-5): EAEVAQSPRYKITEKSQAVAFWCDPISGHATLYWYRQILGQGPELLVQFQDESVVDDSQLPKDRFSAERLKGVDSTLKIQPAELGDSAMYLCASSPKGPQETQYFGPGTRLLVL.

The table lists this clonotype with a few counts. This clone may be a read error of a much larger clone one base away. The chain links TRBV11-1 to TRBJ2-5; D remains unclear. This CDR3 is 12 amino acids long. Germline CDR1 SGHAT, CDR2 FQDESV (reference sequence). CDR3 loop: CASSLVQETQSF. As DNA, the CDR3 is TGTGCCAGCAGCTTAGTCCAAGAGACCCAGTCCTTC.

This clonotype was counted a few times. V is TRBV9 and J is TRBJ2-3; 11 bases are a match to TRBD2. Unmatched junction bases numbered 5, after V lost 2 bases and J lost 6 bases. In germline, CDR1 is SGDLS, CDR2 YYNGEE. The CDR3 extends over 15 amino acids. The CDR3 spells CASSVTSGSPDTQYF. The DNA for the CDR3 is TGTGCCAGCAGCGTTACTAGCGGGAGCCCGGATACGCAGTATTTT.

This clonotype was observed a few times. The chain joins TRBV12-3 or TRBV12-4 to TRBJ2-2; D is possibly TRBD2 (5 bases). V gave up 8 bases and J gave up 5 bases, with 12 bases separating them. CDR3 size: 13 residues. CDR3 sequence: CASQYAGTGELFF. The CDR3 coding sequence is TGTGCCAGCCAATACGCGGGTACCGGGGAGCTGTTTTTT.

There are many counts of this clonotype. The chain carries TRBV9 and TRBJ2-7, with 13 bases identical to TRBD2. CDR1 is SGDLS, CDR2 YYNGEE, per germline. CDR3 length equals 14 residues. V shed 2 bases, J shed 6 bases, and the junction held 2 bases outside the gene matches. The CDR3 sequence: CASSVTSGRAEQYF. Written as DNA, the CDR3 is TGTGCCAGCAGCGTTACTAGCGGGAGGGCCGAGCAGTACTTC.

V is TRBV19 and J is TRBJ1-4, with no clear D. The CDR3 is made up of 14 amino acids. From germline, CDR1 is LNHDA and CDR2 SQIVND (reference sequence). V lost 5 bases, J lost 0 bases, and 7 bases lay in between. The CDR3 region is CASSQAPTNEKLFF. The CDR3 DNA sequence: TGTGCCAGTAGTCAGGCGCCAACTAATGAAAAACTGTTTTTT.

The gene calls are TRBV9 and TRBJ2-1; 7 bases agree with TRBD2. The last part of the DNA fits TRBJ2-5 better; the J call may be wrong. This CDR3 region has 15 residues. The V gene's germline CDR1 is SGDLS and CDR2 YYNGEE. The chain's CDR3 is CASSVEPAGKETQYF. In nucleotides, the CDR3 is TGTGCCAGCAGCGTAGAGCCAGCGGGAAAAGAGACCCAGTACTTC.

The chain links TRBV20-1 to TRBJ2-7; D gene unclear. The CDR3 covers 12 residues. V gave up 3 bases and J gave up 1 base, with 7 bases separating them. Germline V gene lookup returns CDR1 DFQATT and CDR2 SNEGSKA (reference sequence). The CDR3 DNA follows: TGCAGTGCTAGTTTGAAATCCTACGAGCAGTACTTC. It specifies CSASLKSYEQYF.